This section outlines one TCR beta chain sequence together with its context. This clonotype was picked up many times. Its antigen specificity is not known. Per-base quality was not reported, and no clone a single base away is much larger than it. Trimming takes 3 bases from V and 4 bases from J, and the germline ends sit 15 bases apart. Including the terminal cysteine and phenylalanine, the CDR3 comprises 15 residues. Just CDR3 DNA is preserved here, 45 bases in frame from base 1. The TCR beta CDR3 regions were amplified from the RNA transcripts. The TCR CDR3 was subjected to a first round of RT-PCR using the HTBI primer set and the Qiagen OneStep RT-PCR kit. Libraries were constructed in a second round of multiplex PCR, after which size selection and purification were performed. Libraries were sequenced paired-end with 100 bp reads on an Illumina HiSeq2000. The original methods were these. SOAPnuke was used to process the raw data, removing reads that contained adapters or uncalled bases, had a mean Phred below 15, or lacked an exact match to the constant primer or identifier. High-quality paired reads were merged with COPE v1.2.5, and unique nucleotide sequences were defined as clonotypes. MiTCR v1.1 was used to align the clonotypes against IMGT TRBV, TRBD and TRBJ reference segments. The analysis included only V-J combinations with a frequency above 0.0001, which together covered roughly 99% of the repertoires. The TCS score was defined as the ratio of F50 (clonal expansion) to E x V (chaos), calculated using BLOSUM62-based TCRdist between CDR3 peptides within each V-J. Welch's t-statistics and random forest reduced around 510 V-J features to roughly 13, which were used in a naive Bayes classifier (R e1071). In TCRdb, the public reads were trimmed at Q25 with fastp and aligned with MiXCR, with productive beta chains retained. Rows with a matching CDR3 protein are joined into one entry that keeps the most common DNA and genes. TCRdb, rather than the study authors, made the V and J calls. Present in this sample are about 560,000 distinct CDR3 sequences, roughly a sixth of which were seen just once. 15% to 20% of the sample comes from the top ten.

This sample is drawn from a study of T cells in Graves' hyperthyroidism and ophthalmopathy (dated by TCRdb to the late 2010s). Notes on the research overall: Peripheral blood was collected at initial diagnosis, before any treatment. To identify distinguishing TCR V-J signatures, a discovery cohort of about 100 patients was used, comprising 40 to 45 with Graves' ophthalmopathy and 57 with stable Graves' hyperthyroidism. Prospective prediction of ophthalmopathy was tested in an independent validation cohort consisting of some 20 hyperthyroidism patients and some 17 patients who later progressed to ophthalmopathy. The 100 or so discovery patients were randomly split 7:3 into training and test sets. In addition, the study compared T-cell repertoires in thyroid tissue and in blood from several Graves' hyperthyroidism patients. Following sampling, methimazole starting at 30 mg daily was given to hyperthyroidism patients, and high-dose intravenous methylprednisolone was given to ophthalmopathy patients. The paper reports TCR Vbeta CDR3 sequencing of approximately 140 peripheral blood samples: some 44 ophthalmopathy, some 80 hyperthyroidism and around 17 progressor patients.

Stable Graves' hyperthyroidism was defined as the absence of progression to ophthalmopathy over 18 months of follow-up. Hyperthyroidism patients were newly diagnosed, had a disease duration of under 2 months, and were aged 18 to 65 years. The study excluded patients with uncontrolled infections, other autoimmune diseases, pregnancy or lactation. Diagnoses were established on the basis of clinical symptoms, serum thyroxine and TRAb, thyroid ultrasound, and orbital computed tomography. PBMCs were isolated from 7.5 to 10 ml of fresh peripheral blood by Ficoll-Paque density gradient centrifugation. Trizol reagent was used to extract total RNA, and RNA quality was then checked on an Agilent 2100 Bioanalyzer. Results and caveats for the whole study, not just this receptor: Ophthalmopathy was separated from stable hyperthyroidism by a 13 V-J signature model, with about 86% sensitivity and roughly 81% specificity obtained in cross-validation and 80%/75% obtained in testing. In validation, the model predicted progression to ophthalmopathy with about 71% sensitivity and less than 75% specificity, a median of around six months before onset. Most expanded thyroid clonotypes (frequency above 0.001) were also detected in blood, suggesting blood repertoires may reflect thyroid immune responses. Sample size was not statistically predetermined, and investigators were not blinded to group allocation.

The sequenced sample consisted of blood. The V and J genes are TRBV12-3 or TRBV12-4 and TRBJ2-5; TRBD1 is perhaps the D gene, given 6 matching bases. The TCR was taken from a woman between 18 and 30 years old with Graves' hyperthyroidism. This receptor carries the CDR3 CASSFGRGGVETQYF. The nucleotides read TGTGCCAGCAGTTTTGGCAGGGGTGGGGTAGAGACCCAGTACTTC.